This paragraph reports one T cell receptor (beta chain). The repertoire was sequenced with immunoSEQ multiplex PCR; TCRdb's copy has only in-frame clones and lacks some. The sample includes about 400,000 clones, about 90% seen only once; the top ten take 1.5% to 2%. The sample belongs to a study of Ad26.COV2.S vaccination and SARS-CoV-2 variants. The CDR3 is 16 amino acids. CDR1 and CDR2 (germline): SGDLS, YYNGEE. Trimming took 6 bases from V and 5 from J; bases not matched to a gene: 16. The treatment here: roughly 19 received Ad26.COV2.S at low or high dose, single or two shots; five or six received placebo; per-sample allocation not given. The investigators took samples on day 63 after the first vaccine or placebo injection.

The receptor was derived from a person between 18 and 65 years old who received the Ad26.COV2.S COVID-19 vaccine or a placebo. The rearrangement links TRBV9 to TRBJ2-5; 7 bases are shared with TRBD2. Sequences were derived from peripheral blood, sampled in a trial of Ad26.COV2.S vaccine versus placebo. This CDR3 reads CASTTRGGGPMETQYF. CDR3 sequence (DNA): TGTGCCAGCACCACAAGGGGCGGGGGACCAATGGAGACCCAGTACTTC.